The next 29 T cell receptor beta chains were all read from a single sample in a study of control samples from healthy donors and cancer patients. Profiling relied on immunoSEQ multiplex PCR, and the TCRdb table lists in-frame clones only, not all of them. The sample has 150,000 to 200,000 clones, 90% seen once. The sample taken for sequencing was blood. These receptors were taken from a woman aged 50 to 60 in good health.

The rearrangement uses TRBV6-6 and TRBJ2-2; TRBD1 agrees at 10 bases. After removal of 2 bases from V and 5 bases from J, the junction contained 2 bases not matched to a gene. From germline, CDR1 is MNHNY and CDR2 SVGAGI (reference sequence). The CDR3 loop spans 15 amino acids. The DNA for the CDR3 is TGTGCCAGCAGTTACGGGACAGGGGAAACCGGGGAGCTGTTTTTT. Amino acids: CASSYGTGETGELFF.

The chain recombines TRBV7-2 with TRBJ2-7; 9 bases line up with TRBD1. In germline, CDR1 is SGHTA, CDR2 FQGNSA. The CDR3 runs 14 residues. The V and J ends lost 5 bases and 3 bases, in that order; junction bases with no gene match: 5. CDR3 amino acids: CASSPRTGDYEQYF. The CDR3 DNA is TGTGCCAGCAGCCCGCGGACAGGGGACTACGAGCAGTACTTC.

The rearrangement uses TRBV7-9 and TRBJ1-1; maybe TRBD1 (6 bases). V was shortened by 1 base and J by 6 bases, with 6 bases between the two germline ends. Germline CDR1 reads SEHNR; CDR2 reads FQNEAQ (reference sequence). The CDR3 totals 12 residues. CDR3 loop: CASSLEGAEAFF. The CDR3 DNA is TGTGCCAGCAGCTTAGAGGGGGCTGAAGCTTTCTTT.

This rearrangement joins TRBV2 to TRBJ2-2, with D unresolved. Per germline, CDR1 SNHLY and CDR2 FYNNEI. CDR3 length: 14 residues. V was clipped by 5 bases and J by 6 bases, with 13 bases between them. CDR3 protein: CASSPPLSAGELFF. CDR3 sequence (DNA): TGTGCCAGCAGTCCCCCACTTAGTGCCGGGGAGCTGTTTTTT.

J is TRBJ1-4 and V is TRBV3-1 (or the pseudogene TRBV3-2); no clear D gene. CDR1 and CDR2 (germline): LGHDT, YNNKEL (reference sequence). Trimming left V 3 bases short and J 5 bases short, with 13 bases between. The CDR3 consists of 15 residues. In DNA, the CDR3 is TGTGCCAGCAGCCACTCGAGCGGTCCGAATGAAAAACTGTTTTTT. Amino acid sequence: CASSHSSGPNEKLFF.

This clone has a single count. The CDR3, as DNA: TGTGCCAGTAAAGTACAGGGGGCGAGGACCGGGGAGCTGTTTTTT. Protein: CASKVQGARTGELFF. The chain employs TRBV2 and TRBJ2-2, with 9 bases matching TRBD1. Trimming took 9 bases from V and 5 from J; bases not matched to a gene: 10. Looked up from germline, CDR1 is SNHLY and CDR2 is FYNNEI. This CDR3 is built from 15 residues.

Only a few counts were recorded for this clone. V is TRBV12-3 or TRBV12-4 and J is TRBJ1-1, with D unclear. This CDR3 has 13 amino acids. V lost 3 bases, J lost 12 bases, and 17 bases lay in between. The CDR3 is CASSFAESRISFF. The CDR3 DNA follows: TGTGCCAGCAGTTTCGCCGAGAGCAGGATATCTTTCTTT.

This chain links TRBV6-5 with TRBJ2-5; the D gene could be TRBD1 or TRBD2 (6 bases each). The germline V and J ends were trimmed by 3 bases and 5 bases, with 10 bases remaining between them. This CDR3 contains 13 residues. Germline V lookup: CDR1 MNHEY, CDR2 SVGAGI. Written as DNA, the CDR3 is TGTGCCAGCAGTTATCGGGGGCGGGAGACCCAGTACTTC. This codes for CASSYRGRETQYF.

J is TRBJ1-1 and V is TRBV7-2, with a possible D match to TRBD1 (5 bases). The CDR3 loop spans 14 amino acids. V was shortened by 2 bases and J by 0 bases, with 7 bases between the two germline ends. Germline CDR1 reads SGHTA; CDR2 reads FQGNSA. The CDR3 DNA reads TGTGCCAGCAGCTTAAGGACAATGAACACTGAAGCTTTCTTT. Its translation is CASSLRTMNTEAFF.

V and J are TRBV28 and TRBJ2-7; TRBD2 agrees at 15 bases. CDR1 is MDHEN and CDR2 is SYDVKM in the germline V gene. This CDR3 has 19 amino acids. With 4 bases clipped from V and 0 bases from J, the junction kept 10 bases outside the gene matches. The DNA for the CDR3 is TGTGCCAGCAGTTCTCCGGGACTAGCGGGAGGAAGGAGCTCCTACGAGCAGTACTTC. It specifies CASSSPGLAGGRSSYEQYF.

The CDR3 coding sequence is TGTGCCAGCAGCCCCGGGACACTCGAAGAAGCTTTCTTT. This translates into CASSPGTLEEAFF. V and J are TRBV7-3 and TRBJ1-1, with D possibly matching TRBD1 (6 bases). The CDR3 is made up of 13 amino acids. Germline values: CDR1 SGHTA, CDR2 FQGTGA. Trimming shortened V by 5 bases and J by 8 bases, and 15 bases separated the two germline ends.

The chain links TRBV2 to TRBJ2-1, with 9 nucleotides matching TRBD2. V shed 5 bases, J shed 9 bases, and the junction held 5 bases outside the gene matches. Germline CDR1 SNHLY, CDR2 FYNNEI. This CDR3 has 13 residues. CDR3 loop: CASSLLAGTEQFF. The CDR3 region has the DNA TGTGCCAGCAGTTTACTAGCGGGCACTGAGCAGTTCTTC.

The chain has TRBV5-1 and TRBJ1-6; 8 positions match TRBD1. Germline V gives CDR1 SGHRS, CDR2 YFSETQ. The CDR3 extends over 16 amino acids. The V gene end was trimmed by 3 bases and the J gene end by 8 bases; junction bases not matched to a gene: 10. The CDR3 coding sequence is TGCGCCAGCAGCTCGGGACAGGCCGCTCCCGATTCACCCCTCCACTTT. Residues: CASSSGQAAPDSPLHF.

This chain connects TRBV19 to TRBJ1-4; D is unclear. CDR1 and CDR2 from the germline V gene are LNHDA and SQIVND (reference sequence). This CDR3 has 13 amino acids. Deletions cut 6 bases from V and 8 bases from J, with 13 bases between. The CDR3 here is CASSRPESEKLFF. The DNA for the CDR3 is TGTGCCAGTAGCCGCCCGGAAAGCGAAAAACTGTTTTTT.

This sequence joins TRBV18 and TRBJ1-1, with D unresolved. The CDR3 is made up of 15 amino acids. Trimming removed 3 bases from V and 0 bases from J, with 11 bases in between. CDR1 and CDR2 from the germline V gene are KGHSH and LQKENI. CDR3 bases: TGTGCCAGCTCACCTTTGAGGAGCTTGAACACTGAAGCTTTCTTT. This gives the protein CASSPLRSLNTEAFF.

This clone was seen only once. The J gene is TRBJ2-2, the V gene TRBV5-1, with 10 bases aligning to TRBD2. Unmatched junction bases numbered 10, after V lost 4 bases and J lost 1 base. The germline gives CDR1 SGHRS, CDR2 YFSETQ. The CDR3 spans 18 residues. The CDR3 bases are TGCGCCAGCAGCCAACGACTAGCGGGTGGCCTGAACACCGGGGAGCTGTTTTTT. This encodes CASSQRLAGGLNTGELFF. Full variable domain (rest looked up from reference TRBV5-1 and TRBJ2-2): KAGVTQTPRYLIKTRGQQVTLSCSPISGHRSVSWYQQTPGQGLQFLFEYFSETQRNKGNFPGRFSGRQFSNSRSEMNVSTLELGDSALYLCASSQRLAGGLNTGELFFGEGSRLTVL.

The chain employs TRBV30 and TRBJ1-2; 7 bases map to TRBD1. CDR1 is GTSNPN and CDR2 is SVGIG in the germline V gene (reference sequence). The CDR3 contains 14 residues. After removal of 3 bases from V and 8 bases from J, the junction contained 12 bases not matched to a gene. The CDR3 here is CAWRVTGTLRGYTF. As DNA, the CDR3 is TGTGCCTGGAGGGTGACAGGGACATTGCGCGGCTACACCTTC.

The rearrangement joins TRBV7-8 to TRBJ1-3; D call uncertain. The CDR3 extends over 14 amino acids. Germline lookup yields CDR1 SGHVS and CDR2 FQNEAQ. V dropped 5 bases and J dropped 4 bases, with 12 bases sitting between them. CDR3 protein: CASSALGGGNTIYF. CDR3 nucleotide sequence: TGTGCCAGCAGCGCGCTAGGCGGGGGAAACACCATATATTTT.

The rearrangement links TRBV10-1 to TRBJ2-5; D is unclear. The CDR3 loop spans 10 amino acids. V was cut by 7 bases and J by 5 bases, with 5 bases left in between. Germline CDR1 and CDR2: WNHNN and SYGVQD (reference sequence). This CDR3 reads CASIAETQYF. The CDR3 DNA reads as TGCGCCAGCATTGCGGAGACCCAGTACTTC.

The gene calls are TRBV7-9 and TRBJ2-7, with 7 bases identical to TRBD1. The CDR3 totals 14 residues. Germline-derived CDR1 and CDR2 are SEHNR and FQNEAQ (reference sequence). V shed 5 bases, J shed 2 bases, and the junction held 6 bases outside the gene matches. CDR3 sequence reads: CASSRGGGTYEQYF. CDR3 in DNA: TGTGCCAGCAGCCGAGGGGGCGGAACCTACGAGCAGTACTTC.

The chain combines TRBV12-3 or TRBV12-4 with TRBJ1-1; no clear D gene. With 3 bases removed from V and 2 bases from J, the gap between germline ends came to 4 bases. The CDR3 spans 12 residues. CDR3 sequence reads: CASSLSNTEAFF. The CDR3 DNA reads TGTGCCAGCAGTTTGAGTAACACTGAAGCTTTCTTT.

About this clone: The same CDR3 arises from other DNA sequences in this sample as well. In DNA, the CDR3 is TGTGCCTGGAGTGTAGGGCGTGGAAACACTGAAGCTTTCTTT. Protein: CAWSVGRGNTEAFF. The V and J genes are TRBV30 and TRBJ1-1; D gene ambiguous. The CDR3 is 14 residues long. Germline lookup yields CDR1 GTSNPN and CDR2 SVGIG (reference sequence). V lost 0 bases and J 2 bases, leaving 10 bases between the germline ends. The complete variable domain, with remaining parts taken from reference TRBV30 and TRBJ1-1, reads SQTIHQWPATLVQPVGSPLSLECTVEGTSNPNLYWYRQAAGRGLQLLFYSVGIGQISSEVPQNLSASRPQDRQFILSSKKLLLSDSGFYLCAWSVGRGNTEAFFGQGTRLTVV.

As DNA, the CDR3 is TGTGCCAGCAGTTCAGGACAGGGAGCTAACTATGGCTACACCTTC. Its translation: CASSSGQGANYGYTF. This chain connects TRBV9 to TRBJ1-2; TRBD1 matches 8 bases. The length of the CDR3 is 15 residues. Germline CDR1 reads SGDLS; CDR2 reads YYNGEE. The V and J ends lost 5 bases and 0 bases, in that order; junction bases with no gene match: 6.

The chain has TRBV5-1 and TRBJ2-2; D ambiguous. The CDR3 covers 14 residues. The germline gives CDR1 SGHRS, CDR2 YFSETQ. V lost 4 bases and J 6 bases, leaving 13 bases between the germline ends. The CDR3, as DNA: TGCGCCAGCAGCGCAATAGTGGGCCCCGGGGAGCTGTTTTTT. This encodes CASSAIVGPGELFF.

This sequence joins TRBV9 and TRBJ2-2; 7 bases are a match to TRBD2. The trim removed 1 base at V and 1 base at J, leaving 19 bases unmatched. This CDR3 has 21 residues. CDR1 is SGDLS, CDR2 YYNGEE, per germline. This CDR3 is CASSVPRGDAGGAGNTGELFF. As DNA, the CDR3 is TGTGCCAGCAGCGTACCCCGGGGGGACGCTGGGGGAGCGGGGAACACCGGGGAGCTGTTTTTT.

The V gene is TRBV27, the J gene TRBJ2-2; D unresolved. Germline values: CDR1 MNHEY, CDR2 SMNVEV (reference sequence). V was shortened by 2 bases and J by 6 bases, with 7 bases between the two germline ends. The CDR3 length is 13 residues. In nucleotides, the CDR3 is TGTGCCAGCAGTTTAATAGGACCCGGGGAGCTGTTTTTT. It specifies CASSLIGPGELFF.

Worth noting for this clone: The same CDR3 arises from other DNA sequences in this sample as well. The chain uses TRBV28 and TRBJ1-1; no clear D. This CDR3 has 13 residues. Between the trimmed V and J ends, which lost 2 bases and 0 bases, there was a span of 4 bases. The germline V gene has CDR1 MDHEN and CDR2 SYDVKM. The CDR3 region is CASSLNLNTEAFF. CDR3 in DNA: TGTGCCAGCAGTTTAAACTTGAACACTGAAGCTTTCTTT.

This chain joins TRBV3-1 (or the pseudogene TRBV3-2) and TRBJ2-2, with 10 bases identical to TRBD1. V shed 3 bases, J shed 4 bases, and the junction held 2 bases outside the gene matches. This CDR3 is 15 amino acids long. Germline CDR1 reads LGHDT; CDR2 reads YNNKEL (reference sequence). DNA for the CDR3: TGTGCCAGCAGCCAGACAGGGGGCATCACCGGGGAGCTGTTTTTT. Encoded protein: CASSQTGGITGELFF.

This chain uses TRBV2 with TRBJ1-3, with TRBD1 as a possible D gene (6 bases). Trimming stripped 4 bases from V and 9 bases from J, with 13 bases between. The V gene's germline CDR1 is SNHLY and CDR2 FYNNEI. This CDR3 is 13 amino acids long. The CDR3 protein is CASSVSGARTIYF. DNA for the CDR3: TGTGCCAGCAGTGTATCAGGGGCGCGCACCATATATTTT.